What follows are 21 T cell receptor beta chains derived from one specimen sequenced in a study of shared clonotypes between healthy human individuals. Using immunoSEQ multiplex PCR, the repertoire was profiled, and TCRdb retains in-frame clones only, with some absent. The data hold about 2.4 million clones, with over 85% observed a single time. Sequenced: naive CD4+ T cells from PBMCs. The subset was: CD45RA+ positively selected. These receptors all stem from a man aged 18 to 30 in good health. Some clones in this sample may be carry-over from other donors' samples.

The chain is built from TRBV7-9 and TRBJ1-3; D is undetermined. V dropped 6 bases and J dropped 7 bases, with 16 bases sitting between them. The germline CDR1 and CDR2 sequences are SEHNR and FQNEAQ (reference sequence). This CDR3 is built from 14 residues. The CDR3 reads CASSSPTRGNTIYF. The CDR3 bases are TGTGCCAGCAGTTCCCCAACCCGAGGGAACACCATATATTTT.

In DNA form, the CDR3 reads TGTGCCAGCAGCTTTTCTGGCCGAGCGGGAAGGGACGAGCAGTACTTC. This translates into CASSFSGRAGRDEQYF. The chain joins TRBV5-4 to TRBJ2-7, with TRBD2 identical over 7 bases. The length of the CDR3 is 16 residues. V lost 2 bases, J lost 5 bases, and 13 bases stayed unmatched. Per the germline V gene, CDR1 is SGHNT and CDR2 is YYREEE (reference sequence).

The genes are TRBV5-4 and TRBJ2-1, with D hard to call. The V end lost 0 bases, the J end lost 8 bases, and 18 bases lay between the germline ends. The CDR3 contains 16 residues. The germline CDR1 and CDR2 sequences are SGHNT and YYREEE (reference sequence). CDR3 bases: TGTGCCAGCAGCTTGGCCGGGTCTACCCCTTGGGATGAGCAGTTCTTC. Translating it yields CASSLAGSTPWDEQFF.

The gene calls are TRBV7-7 and TRBJ2-5; 9 positions match TRBD1. There are 17 residues in the CDR3. Trimming removed 5 bases from V and 1 base from J; junction bases left unmatched: 11. The germline CDR1 and CDR2 sequences are SSHAT and FNYEAQ (reference sequence). The CDR3 region is CASSPRGTGYIQETQYF. For the CDR3, the DNA is TGTGCCAGCAGCCCCCGGGGGACAGGGTACATCCAAGAGACCCAGTACTTC.

The CDR3 here is CASSPKMGNEQFF. The CDR3 DNA is TGTGCCAGCAGCCCTAAGATGGGCAATGAGCAGTTCTTC. This chain connects TRBV7-3 to TRBJ2-1; D gene ambiguous. V was cut by 5 bases and J by 6 bases, with 11 bases left in between. This CDR3 comprises 13 residues. Germline CDR1 and CDR2: SGHTA and FQGTGA.

V usage is TRBV5-1 and J usage is TRBJ1-2; D remains unclear. Looked up from germline, CDR1 is SGHRS and CDR2 is YFSETQ. With 0 bases removed from V and 5 bases from J, the gap between germline ends came to 17 bases. CDR3 length: 16 residues. DNA for the CDR3: TGCGCCAGCAGCTTGGTCCCGGCGCGGAGTTCTTATGGCTACACCTTC. It codes for CASSLVPARSSYGYTF. Using reference TRBV5-1 and TRBJ1-2 for the parts outside the CDR3, the full variable domain is KAGVTQTPRYLIKTRGQQVTLSCSPISGHRSVSWYQQTPGQGLQFLFEYFSETQRNKGNFPGRFSGRQFSNSRSEMNVSTLELGDSALYLCASSLVPARSSYGYTFGSGTRLTVV.

The J gene is TRBJ1-5, the V gene TRBV18, with 7 bases that match TRBD1. The CDR3 length is 15 residues. Trimming cost V 4 bases and J 2 bases; bases outside gene matches: 5. CDR1 KGHSH and CDR2 LQKENI come from the germline V gene. The CDR3 region has the DNA TGTGCCAGCTCACAAGGTGGACAGGGCAATCAGCCCCAGCATTTT. Its translation is CASSQGGQGNQPQHF.

This clone is a singleton in its sample. The CDR3 nucleotides are TGCAGCGTTCGGGACAGGGGGTTCGGCACAGATACGCAGTATTTT. Its translation: CSVRDRGFGTDTQYF. V and J are TRBV29-1 and TRBJ2-3; 11 nucleotides align to TRBD1. CDR3 length: 15 residues. Per the germline V gene, CDR1 is SQVTM and CDR2 is ANQGSEA. The V and J ends lost 5 bases and 1 base, in that order; junction bases with no gene match: 5.

The chain combines TRBV29-1 with TRBJ1-1; D unresolved. Per the germline V gene, CDR1 is SQVTM and CDR2 is ANQGSEA. V gave up 2 bases and J gave up 6 bases, with 13 bases separating them. This CDR3 contains 13 residues. The CDR3 sequence is CSVESQGNAEAFF. In DNA, the CDR3 is TGCAGCGTTGAATCTCAAGGGAATGCTGAAGCTTTCTTT.

This clone was found a few times. This chain links TRBV7-8 with TRBJ1-2; D is ambiguous. CDR1 SGHVS and CDR2 FQNEAQ come from the germline V gene. Trimming stripped 5 bases from V and 7 bases from J, with 11 bases between. This CDR3 spans 12 amino acids. The CDR3 reads CASSPGVVGYTF. In DNA form, the CDR3 reads TGTGCCAGCAGCCCTGGTGTAGTTGGCTACACCTTC.

The chain is built from TRBV7-9 and TRBJ1-2; TRBD1 aligns across 7 bases. CDR3 length: 14 amino acids. V shed 4 bases, J shed 2 bases, and the junction held 4 bases outside the gene matches. Germline CDR1 SEHNR, CDR2 FQNEAQ (reference sequence). The DNA of the CDR3 is TGTGCCAGCAGCTCCCCGACAGGGAACTATGGCTACACCTTC. This codes for CASSSPTGNYGYTF.

This chain connects TRBV25-1 to TRBJ2-3; 8 bases align to TRBD1. The CDR3 runs 14 residues. Unmatched junction bases numbered 2, after V lost 3 bases and J lost 3 bases. Germline V lookup: CDR1 MGHDK, CDR2 SYGVNS. The CDR3 sequence: CASSEDRVTDTQYF. The CDR3 region has the DNA TGTGCCAGCAGTGAGGACAGGGTTACAGATACGCAGTATTTT.

V and J are TRBV29-1 and TRBJ1-2; 7 bases line up with TRBD1. Germline CDR1 SQVTM, CDR2 ANQGSEA. The CDR3 contains 14 residues. The V gene end was trimmed by 4 bases and the J gene end by 4 bases; junction bases not matched to a gene: 9. This CDR3 is CSVGSQGVGYGYTF. CDR3 DNA: TGCAGCGTTGGTTCTCAGGGGGTGGGCTATGGCTACACCTTC.

The chain employs TRBV18 and TRBJ2-7, with unresolved D. The CDR3 sequence is 12 residues long. CDR1 and CDR2 from the germline V gene are KGHSH and LQKENI. The V and J ends lost 3 bases and 6 bases respectively, with 9 bases between them. The CDR3 loop reads CASSPADVEQYF. The CDR3 DNA reads as TGTGCCAGCTCACCGGCAGATGTCGAGCAGTACTTC. The whole variable domain, remainder taken from reference TRBV18 and TRBJ2-7, is NAGVMQNPRHLVRRRGQEARLRCSPMKGHSHVYWYRQLPEEGLKFMVYLQKENIIDESGMPKERFSAEFPKEGPSILRIQQVVRGDSAAYFCASSPADVEQYFGPGTRLTVT.

J is TRBJ2-4 and V is TRBV6-4; D may match TRBD1 or TRBD2 (5 bases each). This CDR3 has 13 amino acids. Between the trimmed V and J ends, which lost 4 bases and 6 bases, there was a span of 10 bases. CDR1 and CDR2 from the germline V gene are MRHNA and SNTAGT. The CDR3 region is CASSAGPGNIQYF. Here the CDR3 DNA reads TGTGCCAGCAGTGCGGGGCCCGGAAACATTCAGTACTTC.

The chain is built from TRBV18 and TRBJ2-2, with D tentatively TRBD2 (5 bases). Trimming took 0 bases from V and 3 from J, leaving 14 bases between them. Germline V lookup: CDR1 KGHSH, CDR2 LQKENI. This CDR3 contains 17 residues. This CDR3 is CASSPPFRGGYTGELFF. CDR3 DNA: TGTGCCAGCTCACCACCTTTCCGGGGTGGGTACACCGGGGAGCTGTTTTTT. Variable domain in full (rest from reference TRBV18 and TRBJ2-2): NAGVMQNPRHLVRRRGQEARLRCSPMKGHSHVYWYRQLPEEGLKFMVYLQKENIIDESGMPKERFSAEFPKEGPSILRIQQVVRGDSAAYFCASSPPFRGGYTGELFFGEGSRLTVL.

The rearrangement uses TRBV2 and TRBJ2-1; tentative D call: TRBD2 (6 bases). From germline, CDR1 is SNHLY and CDR2 FYNNEI. The CDR3 sequence is 14 residues long. Trimming stripped 7 bases from V and 2 bases from J, with 12 bases between. The CDR3 protein is CASKVAAPYNEQFF. CDR3 sequence (DNA): TGTGCCAGCAAAGTAGCGGCCCCCTACAATGAGCAGTTCTTC.

Remarks on this clone: Different DNA sequences within this sample yield the same CDR3. This chain joins TRBV5-1 and TRBJ2-2; perhaps TRBD2 as D (6 bases). This CDR3 is built from 15 residues. From germline, CDR1 is SGHRS and CDR2 YFSETQ. Trimming pared 5 bases from V and 1 base from J, leaving 12 bases between. This chain's CDR3 is CASSSGSGNTGELFF. CDR3 DNA: TGCGCCAGCAGTTCGGGTAGCGGGAACACCGGGGAGCTGTTTTTT.

This clone has just one count. The chain has TRBV19 and TRBJ2-7; 8 positions agree with TRBD1. The CDR3 is made up of 15 amino acids. The germline V gene encodes CDR1 LNHDA and CDR2 SQIVND (reference sequence). With V trimmed by 7 bases and J by 7 bases, 15 bases remained unmatched. The CDR3 is CASKETGARLGEQYF. The CDR3 DNA reads TGTGCCAGTAAAGAGACAGGGGCACGTCTGGGAGAGCAGTACTTC.

This clone was seen just once. The J gene is TRBJ2-3, the V gene TRBV30, with D perhaps TRBD2 (5 bases). The CDR3 loop spans 16 amino acids. Trimming stripped 0 bases from V and 2 bases from J, with 15 bases between. Germline V gene data show CDR1 as GTSNPN and CDR2 as SVGIG (reference sequence). Here the CDR3 DNA reads TGTGCCTGGAGTGTTTTTGCGGGTTCTCCCACAGATACGCAGTATTTT. Its protein is CAWSVFAGSPTDTQYF.

V usage is TRBV5-1 and J usage is TRBJ1-2; TRBD1 aligns across 8 bases. Per germline, CDR1 SGHRS and CDR2 YFSETQ. This CDR3 has 17 residues. Losses at the gene ends were 4 bases for V and 2 bases for J; bases not matched to a gene: 13. CDR3 sequence (DNA): TGCGCCAGCAGCATTAGTACTTCAGGGGGCTGGAACTATGGCTACACCTTC. It translates to CASSISTSGGWNYGYTF.